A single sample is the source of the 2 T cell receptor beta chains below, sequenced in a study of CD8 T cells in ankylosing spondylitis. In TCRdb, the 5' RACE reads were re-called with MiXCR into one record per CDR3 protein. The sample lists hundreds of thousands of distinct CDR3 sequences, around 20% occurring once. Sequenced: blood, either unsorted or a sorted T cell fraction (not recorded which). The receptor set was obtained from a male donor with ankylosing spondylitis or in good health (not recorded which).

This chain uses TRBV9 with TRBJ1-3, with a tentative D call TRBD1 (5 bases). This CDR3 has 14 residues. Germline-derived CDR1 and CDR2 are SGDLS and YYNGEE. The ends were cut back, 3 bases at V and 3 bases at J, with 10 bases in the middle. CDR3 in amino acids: CASSARGDGNTIYF. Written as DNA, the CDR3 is TGTGCCAGCAGCGCCCGGGGGGATGGAAACACCATATATTTT.

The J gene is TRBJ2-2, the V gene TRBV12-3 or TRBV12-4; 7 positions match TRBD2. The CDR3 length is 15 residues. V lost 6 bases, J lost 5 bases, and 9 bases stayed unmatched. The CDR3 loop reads CASSFTLAATGELFF. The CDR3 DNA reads TGTGCCAGCAGCTTTACCCTAGCGGCAACCGGGGAGCTGTTTTTT.